Shown below are 29 T cell receptor beta chains from a single sample sequenced in a study of T cells after yellow fever vaccination. MiXCR, run by TCRdb on the 5' RACE reads, gives a single entry per CDR3 protein. The table lists about 260,000 distinct CDR3 sequences, around 13% of them singletons. The sample here was CD4+ T cells sorted from PBMCs, taken 45 days after the yellow fever booster vaccination. These receptors were taken from a man aged 25-40 years who received the YFV17D yellow fever vaccine.

Concerning this clonotype: The junction departs from germline at one end; a sequencing error may be responsible. V gene TRBV7-7 combines with J gene TRBJ2-2; perhaps TRBD1 as D (6 bases). The CDR3 runs 15 residues. From germline, CDR1 is SSHAT and CDR2 FNYEAQ (reference sequence). In DNA, the CDR3 is TGTGCTAGCAGCTTAGCAGGGGTGAACACCGGGGAGCTGTTTTTT. Translating gives CASSLAGVNTGELFF.

This clonotype came up a few times. V usage is TRBV24-1 and J usage is TRBJ1-5; no clear D gene. The germline gives CDR1 KGHDR, CDR2 SFDVKD. Trimming shortened V by 2 bases and J by 5 bases, and 9 bases separated the two germline ends. The CDR3 totals 14 residues. CDR3 amino acids: CATSDSRTDQPQHF. CDR3 DNA sequence: TGTGCCACCAGTGATTCGAGGACGGATCAGCCCCAGCATTTT.

The V and J genes are TRBV21-1 and TRBJ2-3. TRBV21-1 is noted as a pseudogene. The CDR3 has 15 residues. The CDR3 nucleotides read TGTGCCAGCAGCAAGGAACAGGCCAGCACAGATACGCAGTATTTT. This translates into CASSKEQASTDTQYF.

This clonotype came up a few times. The chain carries TRBV2 and TRBJ2-7; 15 positions agree with TRBD2. CDR3 size: 16 residues. The J segment lost 7 bases and the V segment lost 1 base, leaving 5 bases of the junction unmatched. Germline V lookup: CDR1 SNHLY, CDR2 FYNNEI. For the CDR3, the DNA is TGTGCCAGCAGTGAAGGGGGACTAGCGGGAGGAGAAGAGCAGTACTTC. It is translated as CASSEGGLAGGEEQYF.

This clonotype was recorded a few times. The chain couples TRBV19 to TRBJ1-5; tentative D call: TRBD1 (6 bases). The CDR3 has 15 amino acids. V was shortened by 5 bases and J by 4 bases, with 15 bases between the two germline ends. The germline V gene has CDR1 LNHDA and CDR2 SQIVND (reference sequence). The CDR3 here is CASSGRQGLNQPQHF. The CDR3 DNA follows: TGTGCCAGTAGTGGACGCCAGGGGCTAAATCAGCCCCAGCATTTT.

This clonotype was detected only a few times. In nucleotides, the CDR3 is TGCAGTGCTAGTACGGGAGGGAATGTCGGGGAGCTGTTTTTT. As protein: CSASTGGNVGELFF. The chain recombines TRBV20-1 with TRBJ2-2; 8 bases line up with TRBD2. Germline-derived CDR1 and CDR2 are DFQATT and SNEGSKA (reference sequence). The CDR3 is made up of 14 amino acids. J gave up 7 bases and V 3 bases, and 7 bases lay outside the gene matches.

This clonotype appeared a few times. The genes are TRBV10-3 and TRBJ2-5, with a weak D call TRBD2 (6 bases). This CDR3 has 16 amino acids. The germline CDR1 and CDR2 sequences are ENHRY and SYGVKD. Trimming shortened V by 8 bases and J by 6 bases, and 25 bases separated the two germline ends. The CDR3 sequence is CAISTRMGEEWQTQYF. Written as DNA, the CDR3 is TGTGCCATCTCGACACGTATGGGGGAGGAGTGGCAGACCCAGTACTTC.

In this sample, this clonotype turned up a few times. V is TRBV11-2 and J is TRBJ2-7; weak D call: TRBD1 (6 bases). The CDR3 has 15 residues. The germline gives CDR1 SGHAT, CDR2 FQNNGV. V dropped 4 bases and J dropped 2 bases, with 15 bases sitting between them. CDR3 amino acids: CASSSNRGKTYEQYF. The DNA for the CDR3 is TGTGCCAGCAGCTCTAATAGGGGGAAGACCTACGAGCAGTACTTC.

Remarks on this clonotype: The junction departs from germline at one end; a sequencing error may be responsible. Here the CDR3 DNA reads TGTGCTAGCAGCCCCGGGAATATCCAAGAGACCCAGTACTTC. Its translation is CASSPGNIQETQYF. The chain has TRBV7-7 and TRBJ2-5; the D gene is possibly TRBD2 (5 bases). This CDR3 contains 14 residues. CDR1 is SSHAT, CDR2 FNYEAQ, per germline (reference sequence).

V usage is TRBV5-1 and J usage is TRBJ2-5, with D possibly TRBD2 on 6 matching bases. V dropped 3 bases and J dropped 3 bases, with 18 bases sitting between them. The germline V gene has CDR1 SGHRS and CDR2 YFSETQ. This CDR3 has 16 residues. CDR3 residues: CASSSRVADGKETQYF. CDR3 DNA: TGCGCCAGCAGCTCGAGGGTAGCGGACGGCAAAGAGACCCAGTACTTC.

This chain joins TRBV14 and TRBJ2-6, with 9 bases lining up with TRBD1. After removal of 4 bases from V and 4 bases from J, the junction contained 11 bases not matched to a gene. CDR3 length: 18 amino acids. Germline V lookup: CDR1 SGHDN, CDR2 FVKESK. CDR3 in amino acids: CASSPRTGDNSGANVLTF. The CDR3 nucleotides are TGTGCCAGCAGCCCCAGGACAGGGGATAATTCGGGGGCCAACGTCCTGACTTTC.

The chain employs TRBV5-8 and TRBJ2-1; tentative D call: TRBD2 (5 bases). The CDR3 contains 12 residues. V was cut by 4 bases and J by 7 bases, with 9 bases left in between. Germline V gene sequence: CDR1 SGHTS, CDR2 YDEGEE. As DNA, the CDR3 is TGTGCCAGCAGCCGACTAATGAATGAGCAGTTCTTC. The encoded protein is CASSRLMNEQFF. Variable domain in full (rest from reference TRBV5-8 and TRBJ2-1): EAGVTQSPTHLIKTRGQQATLRCSPISGHTSVYWYQQALGLGLQFLLWYDEGEERNRGNFPPRFSGRQFPNYSSELNVNALELEDSALYLCASSRLMNEQFFGPGTRLTVL.

V is TRBV7-2 and J is TRBJ2-2, with TRBD1 identical over 7 bases. Germline values: CDR1 SGHTA, CDR2 FQGNSA. J gave up 6 bases and V 0 bases, and 4 bases lay outside the gene matches. The CDR3 runs to 15 residues. CDR3 nucleotide sequence: TGTGCCAGCAGCTTAGCAGGGGGCTTGGCCGGGGAGCTGTTTTTT. Amino acid sequence: CASSLAGGLAGELFF. Full variable domain (missing parts from reference TRBV7-2 and TRBJ2-2): GAGVSQSPSNKVTEKGKDVELRCDPISGHTALYWYRQSLGQGLEFLIYFQGNSAPDKSGLPSDRFSAERTGGSVSTLTIQRTQQEDSAVYLCASSLAGGLAGELFFGEGSRLTVL.

The chain uses TRBV6-5 and TRBJ1-1; tentatively, D is TRBD1 (5 bases). The ends were cut back, 7 bases at V and 1 base at J, with 10 bases in the middle. CDR3 length: 13 residues. Germline CDR1 MNHEY, CDR2 SVGAGI. This CDR3 reads CASKGPENTEAFF. The CDR3 coding sequence is TGTGCCAGCAAGGGGCCAGAGAACACTGAAGCTTTCTTT.

In its sample, this clonotype was seen many times. The CDR3 DNA is TGTGCCAGCAGCCCTCGTAGCGGGAGGGCATGGTACGAGCAGTACTTC. Translation: CASSPRSGRAWYEQYF. V gene TRBV14 combines with J gene TRBJ2-7; 11 bases align to TRBD2. Germline CDR1 and CDR2: SGHDN and FVKESK. The junction had 9 bases not matched to a gene; V was cut back by 4 bases and J by 4 bases. The CDR3 is 16 amino acids.

V and J are TRBV18 and TRBJ2-2; D unresolved. Trimming removed 4 bases from V and 4 bases from J, with 7 bases in between. Germline V gives CDR1 KGHSH, CDR2 LQKENI. The CDR3 totals 13 residues. The CDR3 loop reads CASSLQATGELFF. CDR3 DNA: TGTGCCAGCTCACTTCAGGCCACCGGGGAGCTGTTTTTT.

This clonotype was detected many times. Here the CDR3 DNA reads TGTGCCAGCAAAGAAAGAGCGGGACAGACTTTCTCCTACGAGCAGTACTTC. It encodes CASKERAGQTFSYEQYF. This rearrangement joins TRBV7-2 to TRBJ2-7; perhaps D is TRBD1 or TRBD2 (7 bases each). The V end lost 7 bases, the J end lost 0 bases, and 22 bases lay between the germline ends. Per the germline V gene, CDR1 is SGHTA and CDR2 is FQGNSA. CDR3 size: 17 residues.

Only a few counts were recorded for this clonotype. The gene calls are TRBV20-1 and TRBJ2-2; TRBD1 matches 9 bases. Germline CDR1 and CDR2: DFQATT and SNEGSKA (reference sequence). This CDR3 is built from 14 residues. Trimming at V came to 4 bases and at J to 6 bases, leaving 6 bases not matched to a gene. The CDR3 DNA is TGCAGTGCTACGGGACAGGGATTAGCCGGGGAGCTGTTTTTT. The encoded protein is CSATGQGLAGELFF.

The V gene is TRBV29-1, the J gene TRBJ2-3; 12 bases are a match to TRBD2. This CDR3 has 20 residues. Looked up from germline, CDR1 is SQVTM and CDR2 is ANQGSEA. J lost 0 bases, V lost 4 bases, and 17 bases had no gene match. The CDR3 region is CSVAPSISSGRALSTDTQYF. The DNA of the CDR3 is TGCAGCGTTGCCCCTAGCATCTCTAGCGGGAGGGCCCTTAGCACAGATACGCAGTATTTT.

The chain links TRBV7-2 to TRBJ1-1; no clear D. Germline V CDR1 and CDR2: SGHTA, FQGNSA. The length of the CDR3 is 14 residues. V gave up 1 base and J gave up 6 bases, with 12 bases separating them. CDR3 sequence (DNA): TGTGCCAGCAGCTTAGTGGTGGCGCAGGCTGAAGCTTTCTTT. It codes for CASSLVVAQAEAFF.

This clonotype was picked up a small number of times. The rearrangement uses TRBV5-1 and TRBJ2-1, with 9 positions matching TRBD1. V shed 6 bases and J 7 bases; nucleotides not matched to a gene: 11. There are 15 residues in the CDR3. Germline loops: CDR1 SGHRS, CDR2 YFSETQ. CDR3 bases: TGCGCCAGCAAGCAGCGGGCGGACAGGGGTAATGAGCAGTTCTTC. Its translation is CASKQRADRGNEQFF.

DNA for the CDR3: TGTGCCAGCAGCCAATCATGGGTTCAGCCCCAGCATTTT. Amino acid sequence: CASSQSWVQPQHF. V gene TRBV16 combines with J gene TRBJ1-5; D is ambiguous. CDR3 size: 13 residues. V lost 0 bases and J lost 6, with 6 bases in between. The germline V gene encodes CDR1 KGHSY and CDR2 FQNENV.

This clonotype has only a few counts. V and J are TRBV12-3 or TRBV12-4 and TRBJ2-6; D remains ambiguous. The CDR3 totals 14 residues. Trimming left V 6 bases short and J 0 bases short, with 6 bases between. Here the CDR3 DNA reads TGTGCCAGCAGACACAGCTCTGGGGCCAACGTCCTGACTTTC. Protein: CASRHSSGANVLTF.

This clonotype was seen at least ten times. The chain joins TRBV7-2 to TRBJ2-1; D may be TRBD2 (6 bases). Germline V CDR1 and CDR2: SGHTA, FQGNSA. The CDR3 spans 14 residues. V lost 4 bases, J lost 4 bases, and 11 bases lay in between. The DNA of the CDR3 is TGTGCCAGCAGCTCTGGGGGGACTTACAATGAGCAGTTCTTC. It specifies CASSSGGTYNEQFF.

This sequence joins TRBV10-1 and TRBJ2-2, with D tentatively TRBD1 (6 bases). V gave up 8 bases and J gave up 6 bases, with 16 bases separating them. There are 14 residues in the CDR3. Germline CDR1 WNHNN, CDR2 SYGVQD (reference sequence). CDR3 DNA: TGCGCCAGCGGGAACAGGGTTGGTTCCGGGGAGCTGTTTTTT. It encodes CASGNRVGSGELFF.

This clonotype was observed a handful of times. An end of the junction does not agree with germline; a read error may underlie this. The V and J genes are TRBV7-2 and TRBJ2-2; D is perhaps TRBD2 (5 bases). The germline V gene has CDR1 SGHTA and CDR2 FQGNSA. This CDR3 is built from 15 residues. In DNA form, the CDR3 reads TGTGCCAGCACCGACGGCAGAGGGAACGCCGGGGAGCTGTTTTTT. This sequence encodes CASTDGRGNAGELFF. Combining the CDR3 with reference TRBV7-2 and TRBJ2-2 gives the whole variable domain GAGVSQSPSNKVTEKGKDVELRCDPISGHTALYWYRQSLGQGLEFLIYFQGNSAPDKSGLPSDRFSAERTGGSVSTLTIQRTQQEDSAVYLCASTDGRGNAGELFFGEGSRLTVL.

The V and J genes are TRBV5-1 and TRBJ2-1; no clear D gene. This CDR3 comprises 12 residues. Germline values: CDR1 SGHRS, CDR2 YFSETQ. Trimming removed 1 base at V and 5 bases at J, with 4 bases between. In DNA form, the CDR3 reads TGCGCCAGCAGCTTGCAACACAATGAGCAGTTCTTC. It is translated as CASSLQHNEQFF.

There are a few counts of this clonotype. CDR3 loop: CASSLADRGPDKNIQYF. The CDR3 region has the DNA TGCGCCAGCAGCTTGGCTGATAGGGGGCCGGACAAAAACATTCAGTACTTC. V gene TRBV5-1 combines with J gene TRBJ2-4, with 7 bases lining up with TRBD1. CDR1 is SGHRS and CDR2 is YFSETQ in the germline V gene. Losses at the gene ends were 0 bases for V and 3 bases for J; bases not matched to a gene: 9. The CDR3 spans 17 residues.

This chain connects TRBV20-1 to TRBJ1-2; D not certain. V lost 3 bases and J 3 bases, leaving 5 bases between the germline ends. Germline V gives CDR1 DFQATT, CDR2 SNEGSKA (reference sequence). The CDR3 is 11 amino acids. For the CDR3, the DNA is TGCAGTGCTAGCAGTTACTATGGCTACACCTTC. Protein sequence: CSASSYYGYTF.